These T cell receptor beta chains were read from a single sample in a study of STAT5B mutations in CD4+ large granular lymphocyte leukemia. The table came from immunoSEQ multiplex PCR; TCRdb's copy has only in-frame clones and leaves some out. The sample lists almost 30,000 clones, more than 60% occurring once. Material for sequencing was CD4+ T cells from blood buffy coats. Receptors originate from a human donor in good health. The CDR3 runs from the conserved cysteine through the conserved F or W. The D gene is left open where the match is weak. Clone size, where shown, is once, few, many, or a class for clones that have expanded.

- TRBD2 TRBJ2-1 TRBV5-1 TGCGCCAGCAGCTTAGTAACTAGCGGGGCCGCCTACAATGAGCAGTTCTTC CASSLVTSGAAYNEQFF
- TRBD1 TRBJ1-1 TRBV6-4 TGTGCCAGCAGTGGGGAAACAGGGGAGAACACTGAAGCTTTCTTT CASSGETGENTEAFF
few - TRBJ2-2 TRBV5-1 TGCGCCAGCAACGAGGGGAACACCGGGGAGCTGTTTTTT CASNEGNTGELFF
- TRBD1 TRBJ2-7 TRBV6-4 TGTGCCAGCAGTGAAGGACAGGCAAGCGAGCAGTACTTC CASSEGQASEQYF
- - TRBJ1-2 TRBV13 TGTGCCAGCAGCTTAGGGACAGATGGCTACACCTTC CASSLGTDGYTF
- TRBD1 TRBJ2-7 TRBV7-2 TGTGCCAGCAGCCCTGGGACAGTCTCCTACGAGCAGTACTTC CASSPGTVSYEQYF
once - TRBJ1-6 TRBV7-9 TGTGCCAGCAGTCGCACAAATAATTCACCCCTCCACTTT CASSRTNNSPLHF
- - TRBJ2-7 TRBV11-2 TGTGCCAGCAGCCCGTTACAGGGAGCCCCCTACGAGCAGTACTTC CASSPLQGAPYEQYF
- - TRBJ1-1 TRBV4-3 TGCGCCAGCAGCCAAGAAAGGAACACTGAAGCTTTCTTT CASSQERNTEAFF
- TRBD1 TRBJ1-2 TRBV9 TGTGCCAGCAGCGAGGGACAGGGTACCTATGGCTACACCTTC CASSEGQGTYGYTF
- TRBD2 TRBJ2-3 TRBV7-2 TGTGCCAGCAGCTTAGTAGCGGGGGGCGTAGATACGCAGTATTTT CASSLVAGGVDTQYF
once - TRBJ2-1 TRBV5-1 TGCGCCAGCAGCTTGAGATCCGCCGGCCTTAACAATGAGCAGTTCTTC CASSLRSAGLNNEQFF
- - TRBJ1-4 TRBV6-5 TGTGCCAGCACCGCCTCGGGCGGGCGCAATGAAAAACTGTTTTTT CASTASGGRNEKLFF
- - TRBJ2-5 TRBV6-6 TGTGCCAGCAGTTACTATCTAGGGTACCAAGAGACCCAGTACTTC CASSYYLGYQETQYF
- - TRBJ2-1 TRBV5-8 TGTGCCAGCAGCCCTCGCGGGGGCGTGAGGAATGAGCAGTTCTTC CASSPRGGVRNEQFF
- - TRBJ1-4 TRBV5-5 TGTGCCAGCAGCAGTGGAGGTCAGGGGAGTGAAAAACTGTTTTTT CASSSGGQGSEKLFF
- - TRBJ2-7 TRBV6-6 TGTGCCAGCAGTTACTCGATCGCCTACGAGCAGTACTTC CASSYSIAYEQYF
few TRBD2 TRBJ2-1 TRBV28 TGTGCCAGCAGACGCACTAGCGGGGGCTCCTACAATGAGCAGTTCTTC CASRRTSGGSYNEQFF
- TRBD1 TRBJ1-5 TRBV18 TGTGCCAGCTCAGAAGGGGGCGGCAATCAGCCCCAGCATTTT CASSEGGGNQPQHF
- TRBD1 TRBJ1-2 TRBV6-1 TGTGCCAGCACCCCAGGACAGGCGATCGGCTACACCTTC CASTPGQAIGYTF
- - TRBJ2-7 TRBV10-1 TGCGCCAGCGGGACATCTAGTTACGAGCAGTACTTC CASGTSSYEQYF
- - TRBJ1-6 TRBV7-2 TGTGCCAGCAGCCCAATAAATTCACCCCTCCACTTT CASSPINSPLHF
few TRBD1 TRBJ2-2 TRBV19 TGTGCCAGTACGTCGACAGGGGTGACCGGGGAGCTGTTTTTT CASTSTGVTGELFF
- TRBD1 TRBJ1-1 TRBV27 TGTGCCAGCAGTCCAGGACAGGGGCGGAACACTGAAGCTTTCTTT CASSPGQGRNTEAFF
- - TRBJ2-3 TRBV12-5 TGTGCTAGTGGTCTAGGCGCATCTAGCACAGATACGCAGTATTTT CASGLGASSTDTQYF
- TRBD1 TRBJ2-5 TRBV28 TGTGCCAGCAGTGACGGGACAGGGCACGGGACCCAGTACTTC CASSDGTGHGTQYF
- TRBD2 TRBJ2-3 TRBV5-1 TGCGCCAGCAGCGCTTCCGGGACTAGCGGGGGGAGCGGAGATACGCAGTATTTT CASSASGTSGGSGDTQYF
- TRBD1 TRBJ1-5 TRBV27 TGTGCCAGCAGTCCGCAGGGGGCTCGCCAGCCCCAGCATTTT CASSPQGARQPQHF
once TRBD1 TRBJ2-3 TRBV19 TGTGCCAGTAGGCCCAACAGGGGACCTCTAGGATCGGATACGCAGTATTTT CASRPNRGPLGSDTQYF
- - TRBJ2-3 TRBV11-2 TGTGCCAGCAGCTTAGATCTGGGGCCAGATACGCAGTATTTT CASSLDLGPDTQYF
- TRBD2 TRBJ2-1 TRBV10-3 TGTGCCATCAAGACTAGCGGGGGGGCGTTTGAGCAGTTCTTC CAIKTSGGAFEQFF
- TRBD2 TRBJ2-3 TRBV5-1 TGCGCCAGCAGCTTGGATTCTAGCGGGGCGAACACAGATACGCAGTATTTT CASSLDSSGANTDTQYF
- - TRBJ2-4 TRBV6-6 TGTGCCAGCGCCGAAGCGACGGGACTGAAAAAAAACATTCAGTACTTC CASAEATGLKKNIQYF
- - TRBJ1-3 TRBV19 TGTGCCAGTAGTATGGCAGAAACAACTGGAAACACCATATATTTT CASSMAETTGNTIYF
- - TRBJ2-6 TRBV7-9 TGTGCCAGCCCCTCAATCGCTGGGGCCAACGTCCTGACTTTC CASPSIAGANVLTF
- - TRBJ1-2 TRBV28 TGTGCCAGCAGTCCCACGGGGGGGTATGGCTACACCTTC CASSPTGGYGYTF
- - TRBJ1-3 TRBV7-9 TGTGCCAGCAGCCGAACGGCCGGGACCGTAGACTCTGGAAACACCATATATTTT CASSRTAGTVDSGNTIYF
- TRBD2 TRBJ2-3 TRBV6-4 TGCGCCAGCAGAACTGCGGTGTCGCTAGCGGGGGGCACAGATACGCAGTATTTT CASRTAVSLAGGTDTQYF
- TRBD1 TRBJ2-7 TRBV5-8 TGTGCCAGCAGCTTCCTAAGGGGACAGGGGAAGTACGAGCAGTACTTC CASSFLRGQGKYEQYF
- TRBD1 TRBJ2-2 TRBV4-1 TGCGCCAGCAGCCAAACCACGAATTCGGACAGGGGGCACACCGGGGAGCTGTTTTTT CASSQTTNSDRGHTGELFF
- - TRBJ1-6 TRBV27 TGTGCCAGCAGTTTAAGGGTGCCGGACAACAATTCACCCCTCCACTTT CASSLRVPDNNSPLHF
once TRBD1 TRBJ1-6 TRBV4-2 TGTGCCAGCAGCCAAGACCAGACAGGGGCTAATTCACCCCTCCACTTT CASSQDQTGANSPLHF
- - TRBJ2-7 TRBV7-9 TGTGCCAGCAGCTTACGCTCCTACGAGCAGTACTTC CASSLRSYEQYF
few - TRBJ2-2 TRBV5-1 TGCGCCAGCAGCTCGTCCTCGGGGACAACCGGGGAGCTGTTTTTT CASSSSSGTTGELFF
- - TRBJ1-2 TRBV5-6 TGTGCCAGCAGCCTGACCGGCGGTAACTATGGCTACACCTTC CASSLTGGNYGYTF
once - TRBJ2-1 TRBV15 TGTGCCACCAGCAGAGATAGGGTAGGTGAGCAGTTCTTC CATSRDRVGEQFF
few - TRBJ1-1 TRBV11-2 TGTGCCAGCAGCTTAAGGACCAGAAATGAAGCTTTCTTT CASSLRTRNEAFF
- - TRBJ1-2 TRBV28 TGTGCCAGCAGCCTGACGGGTCCGAACTATGGCTACACCTTC CASSLTGPNYGYTF
- - TRBJ1-1 TRBV7-8 TGTGCCAGCAGCTCCCTTCGCCAGAACACTGAAGCTTTCTTT CASSSLRQNTEAFF
- - TRBJ1-2 TRBV6-6 TGTGCCAGCAGTGCGGACGGGAATGGCTACACCTTC CASSADGNGYTF